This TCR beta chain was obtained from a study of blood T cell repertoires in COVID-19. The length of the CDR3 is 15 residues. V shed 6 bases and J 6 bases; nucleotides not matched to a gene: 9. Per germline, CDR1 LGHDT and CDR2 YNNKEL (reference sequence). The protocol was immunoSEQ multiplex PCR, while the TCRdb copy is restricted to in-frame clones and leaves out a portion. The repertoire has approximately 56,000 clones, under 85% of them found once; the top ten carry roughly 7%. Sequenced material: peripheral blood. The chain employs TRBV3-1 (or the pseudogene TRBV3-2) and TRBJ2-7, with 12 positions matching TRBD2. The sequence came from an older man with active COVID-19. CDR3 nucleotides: TGTGCCAGCAGTCCTCTAGCGGGGGGGCCGGTCGAGCAGTACTTC. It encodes CASSPLAGGPVEQYF.